Sequencing of this TCR beta chain was carried out in a study of T cell responses to AZD1222 COVID-19 vaccine. Germline loops: CDR1 LNHNV, CDR2 YYDKDF (reference sequence). V lost 1 base and J lost 7, with 1 base in between. The CDR3 runs to 11 residues. Measured with immunoSEQ multiplex PCR; TCRdb has only the in-frame clones, and not every one. The sample lists roughly 140,000 clones, 80% to 95% occurring once. Concerning this clone: No antigen is known for it.

Overall study findings and caveats: Most donors were white British and more were female, and clonal diversity was possibly underestimated.

This clonotype was sampled from an adult who received the AZD1222 COVID-19 vaccine. The sequenced sample was peripheral blood, obtained 28 days after the second AZD1222 dose. This rearrangement joins TRBV15 to TRBJ1-4; no firm D call. The CDR3: CATSRAEKLFF. As DNA, the CDR3 is TGTGCCACCAGCAGAGCTGAAAAACTGTTTTTT.